This TCR beta chain originates from a study of fetal regulatory T cell absence and autoimmunity. Sequencing used immunoSEQ multiplex PCR; TCRdb keeps in-frame clones, though not all of them. Of around 100,000 clones listed, about three quarters are singletons. This clone was observed a handful of times. The material sequenced was pancreas tissue. The sequence was obtained from a male donor with IPEX syndrome.

The chain's CDR3 is CASSQEVSRGEAFF. CDR3 nucleotides: TGCGCCAGCAGCCAAGAGGTTTCACGGGGTGAAGCTTTCTTT. J is TRBJ1-1 and V is TRBV4-1; D ambiguous. The germline V gene has CDR1 MGHRA and CDR2 YSYEKL. Trimming shortened V by 0 bases and J by 7 bases, and 12 bases separated the two germline ends. The CDR3 consists of 14 residues.